This TCR beta chain was recorded in a study of cytomegalovirus exposure and HLA in healthy donors. Turning to this clone: It is likely a read error, because the conserved phenylalanine at the end of the CDR3 is missing.

The PCR was carried out with 60 Vbeta primers and 13 Jbeta primers. The protocol was immunoSEQ multiplex PCR, while the TCRdb copy is restricted to in-frame clones and leaves out a portion. The top ten hold around 4% of the sample, which has nearly 110,000 clones, 77% seen once. From germline, CDR1 is ENHRY and CDR2 SYGVKD. V shed 2 bases and J 6 bases; nucleotides not matched to a gene: 7. CDR3 length equals 15 residues. These donors, healthy bone marrow donors, were studied. The chain uses TRBV10-3 and TRBJ2-7; TRBD2 matches at 10 bases. The sequence derives from a male donor in good health and CMV-seronegative. The source material was PBMCs. The chain's CDR3 is CAISEVLAGVGEQYL. The DNA for the CDR3 is TGTGCCATCAGTGAGGTTCTAGCGGGAGTCGGCGAGCAGTACCTC.